The 17 T cell receptor beta chains below all came from one sample that was sequenced in a study of neurological immune-mediated disorders. TCRdb processed the 5' RACE reads anew with MiXCR; each CDR3 protein has one entry. The data show under 100,000 distinct CDR3 sequences, about 13% seen once. Time point described: longitudinal time-point 2. The sample consisted of PBMCs. The receptors were gathered from a female donor with HTLV-1-associated myelopathy (HAM/TSP).

This clonotype ranks as medium-sized. The chain employs TRBV28 and TRBJ1-2; tentative D call: TRBD1 (5 bases). The CDR3 loop spans 16 amino acids. Germline V gene sequence: CDR1 MDHEN, CDR2 SYDVKM. Trimming took off 3 bases at V and 6 bases at J, with 20 bases between the two ends. CDR3 amino acids: CASSFRFIGQGDGYTF. The CDR3 region has the DNA TGTGCCAGCAGTTTTAGGTTTATAGGGCAGGGCGATGGCTACACCTTC.

This clonotype was detected many times. V usage is TRBV5-1 and J usage is TRBJ2-2; 10 bases are shared with TRBD1. The CDR3 is made up of 16 amino acids. J lost 4 bases, V lost 1 base, and 4 bases had no gene match. Per the germline V gene, CDR1 is SGHRS and CDR2 is YFSETQ. This CDR3 reads CASSLQGTGVTGELFF. DNA for the CDR3: TGCGCCAGCAGCTTGCAAGGGACAGGGGTCACCGGGGAGCTGTTTTTT.

This clonotype was picked up many times. The chain uses TRBV20-1 and TRBJ2-1; a weak D match, TRBD2 (5 bases). The ends were cut back, 4 bases at V and 0 bases at J, with 13 bases in the middle. The CDR3 has 15 amino acids. Per the germline V gene, CDR1 is DFQATT and CDR2 is SNEGSKA (reference sequence). CDR3 loop: CSAKGVRSSYNEQFF. The CDR3 coding sequence is TGCAGTGCTAAGGGAGTCCGGAGCTCCTACAATGAGCAGTTCTTC.

This clonotype was recorded at least ten times. J is TRBJ1-6 and V is TRBV7-9; D is possibly TRBD1 (5 bases). Germline CDR1 and CDR2: SEHNR and FQNEAQ (reference sequence). The CDR3 has 13 residues. V was shortened by 5 bases and J by 10 bases, with 12 bases between the two germline ends. The CDR3 bases are TGTGCCAGCAGCCAGGAATCAGGGTCACCCCTCCACTTT. Translating gives CASSQESGSPLHF.

CDR3 in DNA: TGCAGTGCTAGCGGGTGGATCCACGAGCAGTACTTC. Protein: CSASGWIHEQYF. This chain connects TRBV20-1 to TRBJ2-7; no clear D gene. The CDR3 consists of 12 residues. The V and J ends lost 3 bases and 5 bases respectively, with 11 bases between them. Germline CDR1 reads DFQATT; CDR2 reads SNEGSKA (reference sequence).

This clonotype was seen many times. The gene calls are TRBV5-1 and TRBJ2-3, with D possibly TRBD1 on 6 matching bases. Germline-derived CDR1 and CDR2 are SGHRS and YFSETQ. Trimming pared 0 bases from V and 0 bases from J, leaving 8 bases between. The CDR3 has 15 residues. CDR3 protein: CASSLVQGSTDTQYF. The CDR3 region has the DNA TGCGCCAGCAGCTTGGTACAGGGCAGCACAGATACGCAGTATTTT.

This clonotype has a count of ten or more. The chain joins TRBV11-2 to TRBJ2-1; D is tentatively TRBD1 or TRBD2 (6 bases each). Germline V gene sequence: CDR1 SGHAT, CDR2 FQNNGV. CDR3 size: 13 residues. Trimming shortened V by 0 bases and J by 9 bases, and 9 bases separated the two germline ends. DNA of the CDR3: TGTGCCAGCAGCTTAGACGGGGGCAGTGAGCAGTTCTTC. Translating gives CASSLDGGSEQFF.

V is TRBV5-1 and J is TRBJ2-7; 7 positions match TRBD1. The CDR3 spans 16 residues. Trimming removed 5 bases from V and 0 bases from J; junction bases left unmatched: 11. Germline CDR1 is SGHRS and CDR2 is YFSETQ. The CDR3 spells CASRGGPAAPSYEQYF. The CDR3 nucleotides read TGCGCCAGCAGAGGGGGCCCCGCGGCTCCCTCCTACGAGCAGTACTTC.

This clonotype appeared many times. The gene calls are TRBV5-1 and TRBJ1-4; D not resolved. V was shortened by 7 bases and J by 0 bases, with 7 bases between the two germline ends. This CDR3 has 13 residues. Germline loops: CDR1 SGHRS, CDR2 YFSETQ. The CDR3 loop reads CASGTTTNEKLFF. The CDR3, as DNA: TGCGCCAGCGGTACGACAACTAATGAAAAACTGTTTTTT.

This clonotype was detected many times. This chain joins TRBV5-1 and TRBJ2-7, with D uncertain. The germline V gene encodes CDR1 SGHRS and CDR2 YFSETQ. This CDR3 region has 13 residues. V lost 4 bases and J 4 bases, leaving 12 bases between the germline ends. CDR3 residues: CASSPGIVYEQYF. The CDR3 bases are TGCGCCAGCAGCCCTGGCATTGTTTACGAGCAGTACTTC.

This clonotype was found a few times. This chain connects TRBV5-1 to TRBJ2-2, with 9 bases lining up with TRBD1. CDR1 and CDR2 (germline): SGHRS, YFSETQ. The CDR3 runs 17 residues. After removal of 4 bases from V and 4 bases from J, the junction contained 11 bases not matched to a gene. The CDR3: CASSLSQGAVSTGELFF. DNA for the CDR3: TGCGCCAGCAGCCTATCACAGGGGGCAGTAAGCACCGGGGAGCTGTTTTTT.

This clonotype has at least ten counts. This chain joins TRBV5-1 and TRBJ2-3, with TRBD2 identical over 16 bases. CDR1 is SGHRS and CDR2 is YFSETQ in the germline V gene. J lost 5 bases, V lost 1 base, and 13 bases had no gene match. The CDR3 sequence is 20 residues long. CDR3 in amino acids: CASSLSGLAGGPFVQDTQYF. In DNA, the CDR3 is TGCGCCAGCAGCTTGTCGGGACTAGCGGGGGGGCCTTTTGTTCAAGATACGCAGTATTTT.

In this sample, this clonotype turned up a few times. V gene TRBV18 combines with J gene TRBJ2-1, with 9 bases identical to TRBD2. The CDR3 spans 16 residues. CDR1 is KGHSH and CDR2 is LQKENI in the germline V gene. The J segment lost 10 bases and the V segment lost 5 bases, leaving 15 bases of the junction unmatched. CDR3 sequence (DNA): TGTGCCAGCTCAACTAATAGCGGGGGTGTGTCTTTGGAGCAGTTCTTC. Residues: CASSTNSGGVSLEQFF.

This clonotype was picked up many times. The rearrangement joins TRBV9 to TRBJ1-6, with a tentative D call TRBD1 (5 bases). The germline V gene has CDR1 SGDLS and CDR2 YYNGEE. V gave up 3 bases and J gave up 10 bases, with 14 bases separating them. The CDR3 runs 14 residues. CDR3 residues: CASSGGEVGSPLHF. In DNA, the CDR3 is TGTGCCAGCAGCGGAGGGGAGGTAGGGTCACCCCTCCACTTT.

This clonotype occurred many times. This chain connects TRBV7-8 to TRBJ2-2; 8 bases match TRBD2. CDR3 length: 15 residues. Germline CDR1 and CDR2: SGHVS and FQNEAQ. V was pared by 0 bases and J by 5 bases, with 2 bases of the junction left unmatched. For the CDR3, the DNA is TGTGCCAGCAGCTTAGCCGGGGGGGTAACCGGGGAGCTGTTTTTT. It encodes CASSLAGGVTGELFF.

This clonotype was counted many times. This chain uses TRBV12-3 or TRBV12-4 with TRBJ1-1, with D uncertain. The CDR3 contains 11 residues. V was shortened by 6 bases and J by 7 bases, with 9 bases between the two germline ends. In nucleotides, the CDR3 is TGTGCCAGCAGCGAGACCGGTGAAGCTTTCTTT. Its translation: CASSETGEAFF.

This clonotype was counted ten times or more. V and J are TRBV4-3 and TRBJ1-5; D may be TRBD1 (5 bases). Germline-derived CDR1 and CDR2 are LGHNA and YSLEER. CDR3 length: 14 amino acids. The V end was cut by 4 bases, the J end by 1 base, with 8 bases between. The CDR3 loop reads CASSRDPSNQPQHF. The CDR3 DNA is TGCGCCAGCAGCCGGGACCCCAGCAATCAGCCCCAGCATTTT.